This T cell receptor (beta chain) was sequenced for a study of identical twins. TCRdb processed the 5' RACE reads anew with MiXCR; each CDR3 protein has one entry. The sample holds 250,000 or so distinct CDR3 sequences, roughly 7% seen once. This clonotype was found many times. Antigen: not known. This CDR3 has 15 amino acids. Germline V CDR1 and CDR2: SGHRS, YFSETQ. Trimming shortened V by 4 bases and J by 1 base, and 14 bases separated the two germline ends. Points from the study as a whole: In zero-insertion analyses, partial confounding could arise from invariant MAIT and iNKT cells.

The data were also submitted as part of a second study, on yellow fever vaccine responses in identical twins.

This sequence originates from a woman aged 18-29 years in good health. The V gene is TRBV5-1, the J gene TRBJ1-1; D remains ambiguous. Material for sequencing was memory (CD45RO+) T cells sorted from blood. CDR3 sequence reads: CASSPGTAGNTEAFF. CDR3 nucleotide sequence: TGCGCCAGCAGCCCGGGAACAGCCGGGAACACTGAAGCTTTCTTT.